This T cell receptor beta chain emerged from a study of T cell responses to AZD1222 COVID-19 vaccine. Whole-study results and caveats: Donors, mostly white British, included more females; clonal diversity was possibly underestimated. CD4 TCRs linked to vaccination spanned spike, dominating at 160-218 and 743-854.

Comments on this clone: Its antigen is currently unknown.

Only in-frame clones appear in the TCRdb table, and some are missing; sequencing was by immunoSEQ multiplex PCR. The sample yields around 270,000 clones, 90% to 95% seen once. Sample: peripheral blood, taken 28 days after the second AZD1222 dose. The receptor was isolated from an adult who received the AZD1222 COVID-19 vaccine.

Here the CDR3 DNA reads TGTGCCAGCAGCTCCCGGGACACGAATTCACCCCTCCACTTT. Translating it yields CASSSRDTNSPLHF. The genes are TRBV3-1 (or the pseudogene TRBV3-2) and TRBJ1-6, with D possibly matching TRBD1 (6 bases). Trimming took 5 bases from V and 7 from J, leaving 12 bases between them. Germline CDR1 reads LGHDT; CDR2 reads YNNKEL (reference sequence). The CDR3 extends over 14 amino acids.